The sequence of this T cell receptor beta chain was determined in a study of T cells in Graves' hyperthyroidism and ophthalmopathy (dated by TCRdb to between 2019 and 2020). At the level of the whole study: Peripheral blood samples were taken at initial diagnosis, before any treatment was given. The approximately 100 discovery patients were randomly divided into training and test sets at a 7:3 ratio. After blood sampling, hyperthyroidism patients were treated with methimazole at a starting dose of 30 mg daily, and ophthalmopathy patients were treated with high-dose intravenous methylprednisolone. To identify TCR V-J signatures that set the groups apart, the researchers used a discovery cohort of 90 to 100 patients, made up of under 50 with Graves' ophthalmopathy and about 55 with stable Graves' hyperthyroidism. In roughly six Graves' hyperthyroidism patients, the study also compared T-cell repertoires from thyroid tissue with T-cell repertoires from blood. Prospective prediction of ophthalmopathy was tested in an independent validation cohort consisting of 18 hyperthyroidism patients and some 15 patients who later progressed to ophthalmopathy. The paper reports TCR Vbeta CDR3 sequencing of approximately 130 peripheral blood samples: 40 or so ophthalmopathy, fewer than 80 hyperthyroidism and approximately 17 progressor patients.

Cut back by 6 bases and 7 bases, the V and J ends lie 16 bases apart. CDR1 and CDR2, looked up from the germline V gene, are MDHEN and SYDVKM. Spanning cysteine to phenylalanine, the CDR3 consists of 14 amino acids. Only the CDR3 portion is preserved as DNA: 42 bases, with reading frame beginning at the first base. This clonotype was recorded only once. Its cognate antigen has yet to be identified. This clone may be a read error of a much larger clone one base away. Stable Graves' hyperthyroidism was defined as the absence of progression to ophthalmopathy over 18 months of follow-up. Hyperthyroidism patients were newly diagnosed, with disease duration under 2 months, and aged 18 to 65 years. Any patient with an uncontrolled infection, another autoimmune disease, pregnancy or lactation was excluded. Diagnoses were based on clinical symptoms, serum thyroxine and TRAb, thyroid ultrasound and orbital computed tomography. PBMCs were separated from approximately 10 ml of fresh peripheral blood using Ficoll-Paque density gradient centrifugation. Trizol reagent was used to extract total RNA, and RNA quality was then checked on an Agilent 2100 Bioanalyzer.

Amplification of TCR beta CDR3 regions was carried out from RNA transcripts. The TCR CDR3 was subjected to a first round of RT-PCR using the HTBI primer set and the Qiagen OneStep RT-PCR kit. Libraries were constructed in a second round of multiplex PCR, after which size selection and purification were carried out. The libraries were sequenced on an Illumina HiSeq2000 using paired-end 100 bp reads. Turning to the authors' computational methods: SOAPnuke was used to process the raw data, throwing out any read that contained adapters or uncalled bases, had a mean Phred below 15, or lacked an exact constant-primer or identifier match. COPE v1.2.5 was used to merge high-quality paired reads, and clonotypes were defined as unique nucleotide sequences. Clonotypes were aligned to IMGT TRBV, TRBD and TRBJ reference segments using MiTCR v1.1. Analysis was restricted to V-J combinations with a frequency above 0.0001, which covered roughly 99% of repertoires. The TCS score was defined as F50 (clonal expansion) divided by E x V (chaos), with BLOSUM62-based TCRdist calculated between CDR3 peptides within each V-J. Welch's t-statistics and random forest reduced fewer than 600 V-J features to fewer than 15, which were used in a naive Bayes classifier (R e1071). Clones were called with MiXCR by TCRdb after fastp trimmed the public reads at Q25, and only in-frame beta chains were retained. Rows are combined by CDR3 protein, so each entry shows the most common genes and DNA. The V and J calls come from TCRdb's annotation, not from the publication. The sample table holds some 720,000 distinct CDR3 sequences, of which about a sixth were seen once. Of the sample, approximately 8.4% is held by the ten largest clones.

Broader findings and caveats from the paper: A model built on a 13 V-J signature distinguished ophthalmopathy from stable hyperthyroidism, reaching around 88% sensitivity and around 81% specificity in cross-validation and 80%/75% in testing. In validation, progression to ophthalmopathy was predicted by the model with about 70% sensitivity and 72% to 85% specificity, a median of around 6.5 months before onset. Most expanded thyroid clonotypes (frequency above 0.001) were also detected in blood, suggesting blood repertoires may reflect thyroid immune responses. No statistical method was used to set the sample size in advance, and investigators knew the group allocation.

This TCR was sampled from a man between 18 and 29 years old with Graves' hyperthyroidism. Input material: blood. The rearrangement joined TRBV28 to TRBJ2-1, with a tentative D gene TRBD2 over 5 matching bases. The CDR3 reads CASSGDPPGNEQFF. The DNA reads TGTGCCAGCAGCGGCGACCCCCCGGGAAATGAGCAGTTCTTC.